These T cell receptor beta chains were read from a single sample in a study of vaccination and CD4 T cells after COVID-19. These receptors have no identified antigens. TCRdb used MiXCR to reprocess the PCR reads, holding one entry per CDR3 protein. The sample holds more than 9,000 distinct CDR3 sequences, approximately 46% seen once. What was sequenced was CD4+ T cells from blood, cultured in vitro. All receptors come from a human donor who had recovered from COVID-19. Each CDR3 is given with its conserved first and last residue. The D gene is left open where the match is weak. For some rows the clone size is stated as once, few or many, or as a class when expanded; others skip it.

TRBD1	TRBV7-2	-	TRBJ1-2	CASSLAGQGASWYGYTF	TGTGCCAGCAGCCTTGCTGGACAGGGGGCCTCTTGGTATGGCTACACCTTC
-	TRBV6-5	-	TRBJ2-1	CASSYSMATSGHEQFF	TGTGCCAGCAGTTACTCGATGGCTACTAGTGGCCATGAGCAGTTCTTC
-	TRBV5-4	once	TRBJ1-2	CASSLEGVRGYIF	TGTGCCAGCAGCTTGGAAGGGGTTCGTGGCTACATCTTC
TRBD1	TRBV30	-	TRBJ1-2	CAWTAGQEAYGYTF	TGTGCCTGGACCGCCGGACAGGAAGCTTATGGCTACACCTTC
TRBD2	TRBV5-1	few	TRBJ2-2	CASSLVAGANTGELFF	TGCGCCAGCAGCTTGGTAGCGGGCGCGAACACCGGGGAGCTGTTTTTT
TRBD1	TRBV6-1	-	TRBJ1-6	CASSKTRDRGKEWSYNSPLHF	TGTGCCAGCAGTAAGACCCGGGACAGGGGGAAAGAATGGTCCTATAATTCACCCCTCCACTTT
TRBD1	TRBV19	-	TRBJ1-1	CASRPDRVTEAFF	TGTGCCAGTAGACCCGACAGGGTTACTGAAGCTTTCTTT
-	TRBV3-1	-	TRBJ1-1	CASSQPQGNTEAFF	TGTGCCAGCAGCCAACCTCAGGGGAACACTGAAGCTTTCTTT
-	TRBV3-1	-	TRBJ1-2	CASSQDVGAGYGYTF	TGTGCCAGCAGCCAAGATGTAGGGGCAGGGTATGGCTACACCTTC
-	TRBV20-1	few	TRBJ1-1	CSARDPAGANTEAFF	TGCAGTGCTAGAGACCCAGCAGGGGCAAACACTGAAGCTTTCTTT
-	TRBV5-1	-	TRBJ2-5	CASSLALSRKETQYF	TGCGCCAGCAGCTTGGCCTTGTCGCGCAAAGAGACCCAGTACTTC
TRBD1	TRBV2	few	TRBJ1-1	CASSGQGRNEAFF	TGTGCCAGCAGCGGACAGGGAAGGAATGAAGCTTTCTTT
TRBD2	TRBV7-8	few	TRBJ2-1	CASSYLAGAGDEQFF	TGTGCCAGCAGTTATTTAGCGGGGGCCGGGGATGAGCAGTTCTTC
-	TRBV2	few	TRBJ1-2	CASSGTALRGYTF	TGTGCCAGCAGTGGGACAGCCCTAAGAGGCTACACCTTC
TRBD1	TRBV9	once	TRBJ2-3	CASSLWEGQGRDTQYF	TGTGCCAGCAGCCTCTGGGAGGGACAGGGTAGAGATACGCAGTATTTT
-	TRBV6-1	few	TRBJ2-2	CASSEEAPQGRGTGELFF	TGTGCCAGCAGTGAAGAGGCGCCACAGGGACGGGGCACCGGGGAGCTGTTTTTT
-	TRBV20-1	-	TRBJ2-6	CSARPISPTGSGANVLTF	TGCAGTGCTAGACCCATCAGCCCCACCGGCTCTGGGGCCAACGTCCTGACTTTC
TRBD1	TRBV5-1	-	TRBJ1-4	CASSSGGTNEKLFF	TGCGCCAGCAGCTCAGGGGGAACTAATGAAAAACTGTTTTTT
-	TRBV24-1	-	TRBJ1-1	CATSDSKGAEAFF	TGTGCCACCAGTGATTCGAAGGGAGCTGAAGCTTTCTTT
TRBD1	TRBV6-2/TRBV6-3	few	TRBJ2-7	CASSYLGTGIWYEQYF	TGTGCCAGCAGTTACCTTGGGACAGGGATTTGGTACGAGCAGTACTTC
-	TRBV5-6	-	TRBJ2-7	CASNPTIGGLTYEQYF	TGTGCCAGCAACCCTACGATCGGGGGCTTAACCTACGAGCAGTACTTC
-	TRBV12-5	few	TRBJ2-1	CASGLVRSGTMKQFF	TGTGCTAGTGGTTTGGTACGGTCAGGGACAATGAAGCAGTTCTTC
-	TRBV19	few	TRBJ2-3	CASSPLVQGLQDTQYF	TGTGCCAGTAGTCCCCTCGTGCAGGGACTTCAGGATACGCAGTATTTT
-	TRBV30	few	TRBJ1-2	CAWSVVGQIYGYTF	TGTGCCTGGAGTGTAGTCGGGCAGATCTATGGCTACACCTTC
-	TRBV27	few	TRBJ1-6	CASSFLQGNSPLHF	TGTGCCAGCAGTTTTTTACAGGGTAATTCACCCCTCCACTTT
-	TRBV20-1	few	TRBJ1-3	CSAKLHGPGNTIYF	TGCAGTGCCAAGTTACACGGTCCTGGAAACACCATATATTTT
-	TRBV29-1	few	TRBJ1-5	CSVGQSNQPQHF	TGCAGCGTTGGGCAGTCTAATCAGCCCCAGCATTTT
-	TRBV20-1	-	TRBJ1-6	CSAPDTGLYNSPLHF	TGCAGTGCTCCGGATACAGGGCTCTATAATTCACCCCTCCACTTT
-	TRBV30	few	TRBJ1-1	CAWTVYTEAFF	TGTGCCTGGACAGTATACACTGAAGCTTTCTTT
TRBD1	TRBV7-8	-	TRBJ2-7	CASSLGGGTGSYEQYF	TGTGCCAGCAGCTTAGGGGGGGGGACAGGGTCCTACGAGCAGTACTTC
-	TRBV7-7	-	TRBJ2-5	CASSLTPHDEETQYF	TGTGCTAGCAGCTTAACCCCACACGACGAAGAGACCCAGTACTTC
-	TRBV6-2/TRBV6-3	few	TRBJ2-5	CASSAPRGIQETQYF	TGTGCCAGCAGTGCCCCCCGGGGGATCCAAGAGACCCAGTACTTC
TRBD1	TRBV2	-	TRBJ2-1	CASSWTGGENEQFF	TGTGCCAGCAGTTGGACAGGGGGAGAAAATGAGCAGTTCTTC